This T cell receptor beta chain derives from a study of OX40 agonist ivuxolimab in advanced cancers. Study as a whole: Age averaged around 58 years (range roughly 20 to 90), and roughly 80% were male. Study results and caveats: CD8+ T cells averaged more expanded clones than CD4+.

Turning to this clone: As yet, its antigen is unknown.

Produced via immunoSEQ multiplex PCR; TCRdb's table is partial and in-frame only. The sample includes approximately 60,000 clones, around four fifths of them seen just once. Germline CDR1 is SEHNR and CDR2 is FQNEAQ (reference sequence). V lost 5 bases, J lost 5 bases, and 15 bases lay in between. The CDR3 sequence is 14 residues long. Sequenced material: CD4+ or CD8+ T cells sorted from blood, taken in a trial of the OX40 agonist ivuxolimab. The chain has TRBV7-9 and TRBJ2-5; D possibly matches TRBD1 or TRBD2 (5 bases each). This clonotype was sampled from an adult with an advanced solid tumor such as melanoma, head and neck, liver or kidney cancer. In nucleotides, the CDR3 is TGTGCCAGCAGCGTTGCGCAGGGCGGGGAGACCCAGTACTTC. It is translated as CASSVAQGGETQYF. The full variable domain, its missing parts supplied by reference TRBV7-9 and TRBJ2-5, is DTGVSQNPRHKITKRGQNVTFRCDPISEHNRLYWYRQTLGQGPEFLTYFQNEAQLEKSRLLSDRFSAERPKGSFSTLEIQRTEQGDSAMYLCASSVAQGGETQYFGPGTRLLVL.